The count of the clone carrying this T cell receptor beta chain is one. Its antigen is currently unknown. Germline V CDR1 and CDR2: LGHNA, YSLEER. The CDR3 has 13 amino acids. J was trimmed by 7 bases and V by 1 base; bases with no gene match: 3. The source of the sample is a study of T cell responses to AZD1222 COVID-19 vaccine. Measured with immunoSEQ multiplex PCR; TCRdb has only the in-frame clones, and not every one. The repertoire holds more than 100,000 clones, approximately 94% seen once, with 5% in the top ten. Whole-study results and caveats: Among those given AZD1222, only six or seven were seropositive at baseline. A rise in Spike-specific TCR breadth and depth followed two AZD1222 doses.

The material was peripheral blood, obtained 28 days after the second AZD1222 dose. The J gene is TRBJ1-2, the V gene TRBV4-3, with TRBD1 matching 7 bases. The source is an adult who received the AZD1222 COVID-19 vaccine. Here the CDR3 reads CASSQGTGVGYTF. As DNA, the CDR3 is TGCGCCAGCAGCCAAGGGACAGGCGTTGGCTACACCTTC.